A selection of T cell receptor beta chains follows, all from one sample in a study of cytomegalovirus exposure and HLA in healthy donors. Here immunoSEQ multiplex PCR was the method, and the copy in TCRdb shows in-frame clones only, minus some. The sample lists around 200,000 clones; about 80% were seen once. Sequencing input: PBMCs. The receptors originated from a woman aged 50 to 60 in good health and CMV-seronegative. Each CDR3 is given with its conserved first and last residue. A D gene is named only where the DNA matches it firmly. Expanded clones are given a class, and other clones once, few, many or no size at all.

J	V	D	size	CDR3	DNA
TRBJ1-4	TRBV9	NA	NA	CASSSSGGPNEKLFF	TGTGCCAGCAGCTCCAGCGGAGGGCCTAATGAAAAACTGTTTTTT
TRBJ2-7	TRBV28	NA	NA	CASAATGQGYEQYF	TGTGCCAGCGCTGCAACAGGGCAAGGTTACGAGCAGTACTTC
TRBJ1-3	TRBV7-9	NA	NA	CASSSRGPSGNTIYF	TGTGCCAGCAGCTCCAGGGGCCCCTCTGGAAACACCATATATTTT
TRBJ1-2	TRBV6-6	TRBD1	few	CASSYLDRENGYTF	TGTGCCAGCAGTTACCTCGACAGGGAGAATGGCTACACCTTC
TRBJ1-5	TRBV29-1	TRBD1	NA	CSVRGQADQPQHF	TGCAGCGTCCGGGGACAGGCGGATCAGCCCCAGCATTTT
TRBJ2-6	TRBV19	TRBD1	NA	CASSPTGQGLAGANVLTF	TGTGCCAGTAGTCCCACCGGACAGGGTTTAGCTGGGGCCAACGTCCTGACTTTC
TRBJ2-7	TRBV4-1	NA	NA	CASSQAFSGGDEQYF	TGCGCCAGCAGCCAAGCATTTTCGGGGGGCGACGAGCAGTACTTC
TRBJ2-5	TRBV2	TRBD2	NA	CASSDPRTSGGAGETQYF	TGTGCCAGCAGTGATCCTAGGACTAGCGGGGGGGCCGGGGAGACCCAGTACTTC
TRBJ2-1	TRBV6-5	TRBD2	NA	CASSYRLAGSNEQFF	TGTGCCAGCAGTTACCGACTAGCGGGAAGCAATGAGCAGTTCTTC
TRBJ1-5	TRBV5-5	TRBD1	NA	CASSPGTGSGNQPQHF	TGTGCCAGCAGCCCGGGGACAGGGAGTGGGAATCAGCCCCAGCATTTT
TRBJ2-7	TRBV7-9	TRBD1	once	CSSGQGNYEQYF	TGTTCCAGCGGACAGGGAAACTACGAGCAGTACTTC
TRBJ1-1	TRBV4-2	NA	NA	CASSQDEGRSTEAFF	TGTGCCAGCAGCCAAGATGAGGGGAGGTCCACTGAAGCTTTCTTT
TRBJ2-5	TRBV28	TRBD2	NA	CASRTGTSGSQETQYF	TGTGCCAGCAGAACCGGGACTAGCGGGTCCCAAGAGACCCAGTACTTC
TRBJ1-1	TRBV28	TRBD1	NA	CASSRQGTRTEAFF	TGTGCCAGCAGTCGACAGGGAACGAGGACTGAAGCTTTCTTT
TRBJ1-5	TRBV6-1	NA	NA	CASSPGWELPQHF	TGTGCCAGCAGCCCCGGTTGGGAGTTGCCCCAGCATTTT
TRBJ1-1	TRBV19	TRBD1	NA	CASSIGGAGGTEAFF	TGTGCCAGTAGTATAGGCGGGGCAGGGGGAACTGAAGCTTTCTTT
TRBJ1-2	TRBV28	NA	once	CASSSGGVGYGYTF	TGTGCCAGCAGTTCGGGGGGTGTAGGCTATGGCTACACCTTC
TRBJ2-6	TRBV19	TRBD1	NA	CASTQTGGAGANVLTF	TGTGCCAGTACCCAGACAGGGGGGGCTGGGGCCAACGTCCTGACTTTC